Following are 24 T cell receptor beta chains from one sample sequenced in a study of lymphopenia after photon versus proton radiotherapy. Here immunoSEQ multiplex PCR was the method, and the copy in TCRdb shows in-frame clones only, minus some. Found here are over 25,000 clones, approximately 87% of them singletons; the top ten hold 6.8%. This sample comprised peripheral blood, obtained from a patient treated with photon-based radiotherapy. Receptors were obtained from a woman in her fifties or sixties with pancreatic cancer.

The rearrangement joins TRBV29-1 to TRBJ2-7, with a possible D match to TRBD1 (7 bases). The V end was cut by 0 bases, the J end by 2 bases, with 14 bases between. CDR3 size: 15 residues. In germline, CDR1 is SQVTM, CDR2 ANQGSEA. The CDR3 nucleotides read TGCAGCGTTGAAGAGGAGGGGGCAAGGCCCTACGAGCAGTACTTC. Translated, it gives CSVEEEGARPYEQYF.

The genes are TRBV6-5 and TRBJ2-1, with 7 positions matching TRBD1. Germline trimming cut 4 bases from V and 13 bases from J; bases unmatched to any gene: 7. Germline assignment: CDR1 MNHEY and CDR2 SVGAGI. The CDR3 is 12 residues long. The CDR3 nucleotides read TGTGCCAGCAGTTCCGACAGGGTGGAACAGTTCTTC. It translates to CASSSDRVEQFF.

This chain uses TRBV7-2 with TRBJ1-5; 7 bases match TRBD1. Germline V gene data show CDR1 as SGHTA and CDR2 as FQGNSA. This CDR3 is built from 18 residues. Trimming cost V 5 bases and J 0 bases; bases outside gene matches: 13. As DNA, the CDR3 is TGTGCCAGCAGCCCCCGTCACGGGACAGCCTATAGCAATCAGCCCCAGCATTTT. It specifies CASSPRHGTAYSNQPQHF.

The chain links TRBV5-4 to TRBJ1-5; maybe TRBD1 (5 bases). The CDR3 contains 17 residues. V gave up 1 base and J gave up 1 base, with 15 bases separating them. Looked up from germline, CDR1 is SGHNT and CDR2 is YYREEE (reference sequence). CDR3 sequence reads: CASSLRGARRSNQPQHF. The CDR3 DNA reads TGTGCCAGCAGCTTGAGAGGGGCACGGAGAAGCAATCAGCCCCAGCATTTT.

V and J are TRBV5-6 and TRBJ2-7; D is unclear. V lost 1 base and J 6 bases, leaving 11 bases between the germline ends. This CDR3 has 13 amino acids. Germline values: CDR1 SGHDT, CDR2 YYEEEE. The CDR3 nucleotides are TGTGCCAGCAGCTTGTCATCCCTCAGCGAGCAGTACTTC. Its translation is CASSLSSLSEQYF.

The CDR3 protein is CASSNGRGSNQPQHF. The CDR3 region has the DNA TGTGCCAGCAGTAATGGTCGGGGGAGCAATCAGCCCCAGCATTTT. The gene calls are TRBV2 and TRBJ1-5; TRBD1 is a possible D gene (5 bases). Trimming left V 5 bases short and J 1 base short, with 12 bases between. Germline lookup yields CDR1 SNHLY and CDR2 FYNNEI. CDR3 size: 15 residues.

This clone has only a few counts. The CDR3 is CASSLGLSNNEQFF. CDR3 sequence (DNA): TGTGCCAGCAGCTTGGGACTATCGAACAATGAGCAGTTCTTC. V usage is TRBV7-2 and J usage is TRBJ2-1, with 7 nucleotides matching TRBD2. The CDR3 loop spans 14 amino acids. Germline V gene data show CDR1 as SGHTA and CDR2 as FQGNSA. V lost 3 bases, J lost 5 bases, and 4 bases stayed unmatched. The full variable domain, completed using reference TRBV7-2 and TRBJ2-1, is GAGVSQSPSNKVTEKGKDVELRCDPISGHTALYWYRQSLGQGLEFLIYFQGNSAPDKSGLPSDRFSAERTGGSVSTLTIQRTQQEDSAVYLCASSLGLSNNEQFFGPGTRLTVL.

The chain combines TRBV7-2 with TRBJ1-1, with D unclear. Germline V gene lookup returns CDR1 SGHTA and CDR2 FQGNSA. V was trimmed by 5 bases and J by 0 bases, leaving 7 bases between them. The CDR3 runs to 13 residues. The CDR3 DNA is TGTGCCAGCAGCCGGACGGTGAACACTGAAGCTTTCTTT. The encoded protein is CASSRTVNTEAFF.

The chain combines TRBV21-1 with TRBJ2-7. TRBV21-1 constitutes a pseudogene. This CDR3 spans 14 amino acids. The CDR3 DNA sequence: TGTGCCAGCAGGGACCCCGACATAATCTACGAGCAGTACTTC. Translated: CASRDPDIIYEQYF.

The CDR3 DNA follows: TGTGCCAGCAGTTTTCGAGGACAGACTGAAGCTTTCTTT. Translating gives CASSFRGQTEAFF. This rearrangement joins TRBV27 to TRBJ1-1, with a weak D call TRBD1 (6 bases). CDR3 size: 13 residues. Deletions cut 3 bases from V and 5 bases from J, with 10 bases between. In germline, CDR1 is MNHEY, CDR2 SMNVEV (reference sequence).

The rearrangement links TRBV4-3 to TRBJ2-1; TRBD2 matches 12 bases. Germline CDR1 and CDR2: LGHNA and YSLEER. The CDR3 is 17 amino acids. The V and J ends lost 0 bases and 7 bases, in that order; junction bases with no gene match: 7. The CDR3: CASSQEATSGSNNEQFF. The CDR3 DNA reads TGCGCCAGCAGCCAAGAGGCGACTAGCGGGAGTAATAATGAGCAGTTCTTC.

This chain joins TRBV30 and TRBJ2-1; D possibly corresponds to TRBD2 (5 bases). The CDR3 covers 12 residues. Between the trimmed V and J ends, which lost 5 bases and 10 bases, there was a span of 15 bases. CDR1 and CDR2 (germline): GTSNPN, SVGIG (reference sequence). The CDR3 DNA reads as TGTGCCTGGTCCCAACTAGGCGTGGAGCAGTTCTTC. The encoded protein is CAWSQLGVEQFF. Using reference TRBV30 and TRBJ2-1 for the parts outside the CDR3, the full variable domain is SQTIHQWPATLVQPVGSPLSLECTVEGTSNPNLYWYRQAAGRGLQLLFYSVGIGQISSEVPQNLSASRPQDRQFILSSKKLLLSDSGFYLCAWSQLGVEQFFGPGTRLTVL.

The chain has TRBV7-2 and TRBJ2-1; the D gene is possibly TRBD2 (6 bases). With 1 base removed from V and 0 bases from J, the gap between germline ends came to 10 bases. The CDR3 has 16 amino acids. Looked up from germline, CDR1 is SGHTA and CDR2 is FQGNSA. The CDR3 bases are TGTGCCAGCAGCTTAGGGCTAGCGAGCTCCTACAATGAGCAGTTCTTC. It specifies CASSLGLASSYNEQFF.

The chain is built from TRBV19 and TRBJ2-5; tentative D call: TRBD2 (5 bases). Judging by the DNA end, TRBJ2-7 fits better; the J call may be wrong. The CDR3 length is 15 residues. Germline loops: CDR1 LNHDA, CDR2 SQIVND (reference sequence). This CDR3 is CASSTGIRIPYEQYF. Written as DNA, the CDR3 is TGTGCCAGTAGTACCGGGATCCGGATCCCCTACGAGCAGTACTTC.

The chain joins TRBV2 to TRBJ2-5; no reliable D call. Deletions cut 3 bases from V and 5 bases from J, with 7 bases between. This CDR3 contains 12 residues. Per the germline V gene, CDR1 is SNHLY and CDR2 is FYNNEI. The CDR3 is CASSDDRETQYF. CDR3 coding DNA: TGTGCCAGCAGTGACGACCGGGAGACCCAGTACTTC.

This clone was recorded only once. CDR3 in amino acids: CASRGRVGYGYTF. DNA for the CDR3: TGTGCCAGCAGGGGACGGGTCGGGTATGGCTACACCTTC. The chain couples TRBV6-6 to TRBJ1-2, with D possibly matching TRBD1 (5 bases). V was cut by 6 bases and J by 5 bases, with 13 bases left in between. Germline V gene lookup returns CDR1 MNHNY and CDR2 SVGAGI (reference sequence). The CDR3 has 13 residues.

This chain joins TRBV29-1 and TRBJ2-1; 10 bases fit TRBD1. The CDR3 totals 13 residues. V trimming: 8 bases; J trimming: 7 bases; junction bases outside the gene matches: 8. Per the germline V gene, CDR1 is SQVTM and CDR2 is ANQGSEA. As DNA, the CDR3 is TGCAGCTCCCGGACAGGGGGTTATAATGAGCAGTTCTTC. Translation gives CSSRTGGYNEQFF.

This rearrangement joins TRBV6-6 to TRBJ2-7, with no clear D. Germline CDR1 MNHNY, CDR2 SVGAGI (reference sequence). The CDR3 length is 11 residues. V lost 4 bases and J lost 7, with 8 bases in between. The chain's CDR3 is CASSFSGEQYF. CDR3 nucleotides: TGTGCCAGCAGTTTTTCTGGGGAGCAGTACTTC.

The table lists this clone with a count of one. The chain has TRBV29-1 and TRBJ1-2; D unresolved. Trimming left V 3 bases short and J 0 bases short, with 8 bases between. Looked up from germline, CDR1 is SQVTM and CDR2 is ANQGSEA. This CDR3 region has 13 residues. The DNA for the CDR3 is TGCAGCGTTGATAAAAAGTCTAACTATGGCTACACCTTC. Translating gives CSVDKKSNYGYTF.

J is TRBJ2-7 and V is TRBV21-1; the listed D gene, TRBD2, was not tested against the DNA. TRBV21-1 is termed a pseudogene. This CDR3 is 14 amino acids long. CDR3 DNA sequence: TGTGCCTTCGTGGGGGGACTAGCGGGAGGCGAGCAGTACTTC. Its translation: CAFVGGLAGGEQYF.

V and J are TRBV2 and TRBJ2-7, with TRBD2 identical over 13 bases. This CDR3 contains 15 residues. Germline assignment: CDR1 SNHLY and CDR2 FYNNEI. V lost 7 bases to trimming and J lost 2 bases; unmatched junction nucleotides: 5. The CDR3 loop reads CASTEGTSGTYEQYF. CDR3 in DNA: TGTGCCAGCACCGAAGGGACTAGCGGGACCTACGAGCAGTACTTC.

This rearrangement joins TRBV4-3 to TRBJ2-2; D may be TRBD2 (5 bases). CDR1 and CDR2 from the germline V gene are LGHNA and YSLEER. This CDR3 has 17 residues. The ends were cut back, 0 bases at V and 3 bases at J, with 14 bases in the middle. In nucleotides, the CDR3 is TGCGCCAGCAGCCAAGAGACCGGACTCGGTTACACCGGGGAGCTGTTTTTT. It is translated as CASSQETGLGYTGELFF.

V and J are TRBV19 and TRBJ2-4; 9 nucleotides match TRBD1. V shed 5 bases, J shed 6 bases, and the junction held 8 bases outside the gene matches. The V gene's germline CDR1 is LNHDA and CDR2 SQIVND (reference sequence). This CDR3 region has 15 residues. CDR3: CASSPSQGAINIQYF. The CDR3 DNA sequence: TGTGCCAGTAGTCCTTCACAGGGGGCGATAAACATTCAGTACTTC.

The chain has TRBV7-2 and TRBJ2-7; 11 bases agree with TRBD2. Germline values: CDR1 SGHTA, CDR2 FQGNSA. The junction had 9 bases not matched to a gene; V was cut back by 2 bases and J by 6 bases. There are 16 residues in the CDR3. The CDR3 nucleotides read TGTGCCAGCAGCTTAACCCAACTAGCGGGAGTACCCGAGCAGTACTTC. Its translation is CASSLTQLAGVPEQYF.